This entry is about one T cell receptor (beta chain). Its antigen is unknown. Base qualities are not at hand, and no much larger clone is one base apart. This entry is derived from a study of vaccination effects on CD4 cells after COVID-19 (dated by TCRdb to between 2021 and 2024). For context, the study as a whole: Each participant received two doses of an mRNA SARS-CoV-2 vaccine, either BNT162b2 or mRNA-1273. The study compared SARS-CoV-2 spike-specific CD4+ TCR repertoires before and after mRNA vaccination in COVID-19 convalescent patients and infection-naive vaccine recipients. A total of 10 COVID-19 convalescent patients and a few SARS-CoV-2-naive healthy vaccine recipients were included in the full study. The Oncomine TCR Beta short-read assay on an Illumina iSeq 100 was used to sequence cultures from other donors in the study.

What the authors observed across the whole study: Limitations of the study were the small number of convalescent patients and the absence of early post-infection timepoints. Both infection-induced and vaccine-induced clones contracted markedly at late post-vaccination timepoints, which is consistent with waning T cell responses. Among healthy vaccine recipients, nearly all vaccine-induced clones were SARS-CoV-2 mono-reactive, and just 1 of 255 was cross-reactive with common cold coronaviruses.

From the germline V gene (reference sequence), CDR1 is MNHNY and CDR2 is SVGAGI. From cysteine to phenylalanine, the CDR3 is 15 amino acids long. Just the 45-base CDR3 DNA is kept, in frame starting at base 1. V loses 6 bases of germline sequence and J loses 0 bases, and the interval between the two ends is 12 bases. The method behind the library was the immunoSEQ multiplex PCR assay. DNA from the CD4+ T cells that had been cultured and isolated underwent TCR beta CDR3 sequencing. The authors' pipeline ran thus. Non-productive TCR sequences were removed and reads were trimmed to the CDR3 region, keeping CDR3s of at least 7 amino acids. The MANAFEST web app was used to pick out antigen-specific clonotypes by comparing their expansion in peptide wells with that in reference cultures. To be called positive, a clone needed expansion at FDR<0.05 compared with the reference and with all other wells, an odds ratio greater than 5, and a frequency greater than 0.1% in two replicate wells. A clonotype was defined as cross-reactive if the clonotype was significantly expanded both in SARS-CoV-2 spike wells and in at least one common cold coronavirus spike condition. CDR3 similarity was assessed by Levenshtein distance with the stringdist R package, and unrooted trees were built with ape in R 3.6.1. Sourced from immuneACCESS, this table was stored by TCRdb with only in-frame sequences that have V and J called. A share of the clones is absent; for the studies checked, an unresolved V gene accounts for under half, and the remainder has no known explanation. The DNA was the basis for D and trimming; V, J and clone size are from that table. The sample profile shows 30,000 to 35,000 clones; roughly 72% of them were found once. The top ten clones comprise approximately 30% of the sample.

In the ViraFEST assay, PBMC were stimulated with viral peptide pools, and TCR sequencing was then used to find antigen-specific CD4+ T cell clonotypes based on their expansion. After approximately eleven days of culture, CD4+ T cells were isolated with the EasySep CD4+ T cell isolation kit. The absence of prior SARS-CoV-2 infection in healthy vaccine recipients was confirmed by negative nucleocapsid antibodies before and after vaccination. Each well held 2 million to 2.5 million PBMC cultured in IMDM containing around 5.1% human AB serum, 9 to 10 IU/ml IL-2 and gentamicin, along with about 9.3 ug/ml peptides. Half of the culture medium was replaced with fresh IL-2-containing medium on days 3 and 7. Unless noted otherwise, every peptide stimulation condition was cultured in triplicate wells. Using Ficoll-Paque Plus gradient centrifugation, PBMC were separated from whole blood and then either used fresh or cryopreserved at -140C. Overlapping peptide pools spanned the spike proteins of SARS-CoV-2 and the common cold coronaviruses HCoV-NL63, HCoV-OC43 and HCoV-229E. The QIAamp micro DNA kit was used to extract genomic DNA from the cultured CD4+ T cells.

The sequence was collected from a human donor who received a COVID-19 vaccine. Rearrangement joined TRBV6-6 to TRBJ2-4; the D segment could be TRBD2, given 5 matching bases. The input for sequencing was CD4+ T cells from PBMCs cultured with HCoV-OC43 spike peptides, taken before COVID-19 vaccination. The cell subset or site label for this specimen denotes: HCoV-OC43 spike overlapping peptide pool stimulation. The sequenced DNA: TGTGCCAGCAGCCCAGGAGGTCTAGCCAAAAACATTCAGTACTTC. This yields the protein CASSPGGLAKNIQYF.